A single T cell receptor (beta chain) is shown here with its context. The antigen is not known. Some clones are missing from TCRdb's copy, which holds only in-frame ones; the method was immunoSEQ multiplex PCR. The sample records over a million clones, about 98.5% being singletons. The data belong to a study of shared clonotypes between healthy human individuals. General study findings and limits: In contrast to clonotypes shared by all four donors, non-shared clonotypes had lower generation probabilities.

This CDR3 is 16 amino acids long. The germline CDR1 and CDR2 sequences are SEHNR and FQNEAQ (reference sequence). The V end was cut by 3 bases, the J end by 5 bases, with 14 bases between. V gene TRBV7-9 combines with J gene TRBJ2-6; D remains ambiguous. This clonotype was obtained from a man aged 25 to 40 in good health. The sequencing sample was made of naive CD4+ T cells sorted from blood. This sample's subset: CD45RA+ positively selected. This CDR3 reads CASSLSLHQRANVLTF. For the CDR3, the DNA is TGTGCCAGCAGCTTGTCCCTCCACCAACGGGCCAACGTCCTGACTTTC. The full variable domain, with the rest looked up from reference TRBV7-9 and TRBJ2-6, is DTGVSQNPRHKITKRGQNVTFRCDPISEHNRLYWYRQTLGQGPEFLTYFQNEAQLEKSRLLSDRFSAERPKGSFSTLEIQRTEQGDSAMYLCASSLSLHQRANVLTFGAGSRLTVL.